This T cell receptor (beta chain) came from a study of CD8+CD57+ T cells in acquired aplastic anemia. Across the study: DNA per sorted CD4+ or CD8+ sample ranged roughly 0.19 to 27.4 ug, averaging about 2.9 ug.

Selection for sequencing was limited to patients who had shown CD8+CD57+ cell expansion by flow cytometry. Genomic DNA constituted the template upon which TCR beta VDJ and CDR3 profiling was performed. TCRdb reanalysed the reads using MiXCR and keeps one entry per CDR3 protein. The sample holds 250,000 or so distinct CDR3 sequences, more than 45% seen once. A single count supports this clonotype. An end of the junction does not agree with germline; a read error may underlie this. The CDR3 length is 17 residues. Germline V gene sequence: CDR1 LNHNV, CDR2 YYDKDF (reference sequence). Sequences were obtained from sorted CD4+, CD8+, or CD8+CD57+ T cells (not recorded which) from PBMCs. The chain combines TRBV15 with TRBJ1-6; 10 positions agree with TRBD1. This clonotype was sampled from a human donor with aplastic anemia. The CDR3 here is CATSRGRQGAYNSPLHF. The CDR3 DNA reads TGTGCCACCAGCCGAGGAAGACAGGGGGCCTACAATTCACCCCTCCACTTT.